Following are 7 T cell receptor beta chains from one sample sequenced in a study of blood T cells in healthy people across ages. Then a second PCR, running about 6 to 12 cycles, was carried out with a sample-barcoded 5' primer and a J-beta primer mix. TCRdb processed the 5' RACE reads anew with MiXCR; each CDR3 protein has one entry. The table shows roughly 730,000 distinct CDR3 sequences, with approximately 53% occurring only once. Source material: blood. Source of these receptors: a man aged 35 to 55 in good health.

This chain connects TRBV7-9 to TRBJ1-4; D ambiguous. The length of the CDR3 is 15 residues. Per the germline V gene, CDR1 is SEHNR and CDR2 is FQNEAQ (reference sequence). Trimming left V 1 base short and J 5 bases short, with 11 bases between. Here the CDR3 DNA reads TGTGCCAGCAGCTTAGTACGCGGGGAGAATGAAAAACTGTTTTTT. Amino acid sequence: CASSLVRGENEKLFF. The variable domain in full, with the rest retrieved from reference TRBV7-9 and TRBJ1-4, is DTGVSQNPRHKITKRGQNVTFRCDPISEHNRLYWYRQTLGQGPEFLTYFQNEAQLEKSRLLSDRFSAERPKGSFSTLEIQRTEQGDSAMYLCASSLVRGENEKLFFGSGTQLSVL.

There are many counts of this clonotype. The CDR3 is CSVASGPYEQYF. The CDR3 DNA reads as TGCAGCGTTGCCTCCGGACCCTACGAGCAGTACTTC. V is TRBV29-1 and J is TRBJ2-7, with unresolved D. The length of the CDR3 is 12 residues. Looked up from germline, CDR1 is SQVTM and CDR2 is ANQGSEA. Between the trimmed V and J ends, which lost 4 bases and 2 bases, there was a span of 9 bases.

This clonotype was seen a handful of times. The V and J genes are TRBV28 and TRBJ2-3; possibly TRBD1 for D (6 bases). This CDR3 has 15 amino acids. V gave up 6 bases and J gave up 0 bases, with 13 bases separating them. The germline gives CDR1 MDHEN, CDR2 SYDVKM. In DNA form, the CDR3 reads TGTGCCAGCAGCATCCAGGGGCCTAGCACAGATACGCAGTATTTT. This encodes CASSIQGPSTDTQYF.

This clonotype appeared a few times. DNA for the CDR3: TGTGCCAGCAGCCCGTTGGGCGGACCTTACAATGAGCAGTTCTTC. Translated, it gives CASSPLGGPYNEQFF. The gene calls are TRBV7-3 and TRBJ2-1, with D unresolved. Between the trimmed V and J ends, which lost 5 bases and 4 bases, there was a span of 15 bases. CDR1 SGHTA and CDR2 FQGTGA come from the germline V gene. The CDR3 sequence is 15 residues long.

This clonotype was detected a few times. J is TRBJ2-1 and V is TRBV12-3 or TRBV12-4, with TRBD1 matching over 11 bases. The V and J ends lost 6 bases and 7 bases, in that order; junction bases with no gene match: 2. CDR3 length: 13 amino acids. The CDR3 nucleotides are TGTGCCAGCAGCCGGGACAGGGGGAATGAGCAGTTCTTC. This sequence encodes CASSRDRGNEQFF.

The rearrangement links TRBV10-3 to TRBJ2-7; 7 bases match TRBD2. Trimming took 5 bases from V and 1 from J; bases not matched to a gene: 5. The germline CDR1 and CDR2 sequences are ENHRY and SYGVKD. CDR3 length: 14 amino acids. The CDR3 loop is CAISLGGSSYEQYF. As DNA, the CDR3 is TGTGCCATCAGTTTGGGGGGGTCGTCCTACGAGCAGTACTTC.

This rearrangement joins TRBV25-1 to TRBJ2-7; TRBD1 matches at 8 bases. This CDR3 contains 16 residues. Per the germline V gene, CDR1 is MGHDK and CDR2 is SYGVNS. The V gene end was trimmed by 3 bases and the J gene end by 0 bases; junction bases not matched to a gene: 7. CDR3 residues: CASSDPPGQDSYEQYF. CDR3 nucleotides: TGTGCCAGCAGTGATCCACCGGGACAGGACTCCTACGAGCAGTACTTC.